The sequence of this TCR beta chain was determined in a study of cytomegalovirus exposure and HLA in healthy donors (TCRdb year 2017). General notes on the study: According to an earlier analysis of several hundred of the donors, 150 million to 200 million T cells yielded some 120 million unique TCR beta sequences and around 280 Gb of sequence data. Roughly 300 gigabases of sequencing data and 70 million to 85 million unique TCR sequences were included in an early release covering about 620 HLA-typed donors. The genetic ancestry cluster associated with self-reported Caucasian donors included 80% to 90% of the approximately 410 genotyped donors. The aim of the study was to test whether cataloging public T cell receptors could identify signatures of past pathogen exposure. The T cell repertoires of about 700 subjects were profiled by immunosequencing and related to cytomegalovirus serostatus. A separate validation cohort of 100 to 150 different subjects was used in addition to the roughly 670-subject first cohort. High-throughput TCR immunosequencing, statistical association of individual TCRs with disease status, and machine learning were combined to predict cytomegalovirus infection status. In a later analysis, previously published TCR beta repertoires from fewer than 750 donors were re-analyzed and high-resolution HLA genotyping was added so that TCR occurrence patterns could be studied. Rather than using new phenotypic data, the later analysis identified candidate immune exposures from TCR beta sequences and from how often those sequences occurred across donors. To decide whether each TCR beta V gene segment behaved as functional or pseudogenic, an earlier analysis of nearly 600 of the donors relied on high-throughput TCR beta sequencing. Alongside the repertoire data, information on donor age, sex, ethnicity and CMV serostatus was compiled. Genome-wide SNP genotypes for about three fifths of the roughly 670 donors were used in a later genetic analysis, which treated that subset as a discovery cohort. All discovery cohort repertoires had been generated on a single sequencing platform. HLA typing included class I and class II loci at four-digit resolution. Typing coverage differed by locus: A, B, C, DRB1 and DQB1 were typed in about 629-640 donors, DQA1 in 522, DPA1 in around 600, and DPB1 in approximately 450. A handful of DR-DQ haplotypes were handled as single units for association and clustering because linkage in the cohort was strong. Across approximately 400 genotyped donors of the cohort, an average of approximately 220,000 unique TCR beta nucleotide sequences per donor were sequenced, and roughly 18% of those sequences were non-productive.

A note on this clone: The specificity of this receptor is unknown. The junction shows a germline mismatch at one end, possibly a read error.

Study-level results and caveats: Roughly uniform sequencing depth across donors was assumed in presence/absence analyses, although this assumption may not hold. V-gene and J-gene trimming of TCR beta chains was associated with a missense DCLRE1C variant in a later genetic analysis, and the association was replicated in an independent cohort. Because some donors lacked HLA typing at each locus, the association tests relied only on the typed subset. A cluster of highly shared sequence variants was judged likely to be a technical artifact of the sequencing pipeline. Linkage disequilibrium might explain the correlated functional status among segregating V segments, but an unknown experimental factor could not be ruled out. Some IMGT-functional V segments, including TRBV6-2 and TRBV6-3, could not be distinguished by the 87-base-pair reads and were therefore excluded. CMV serostatus was the only immune exposure information available for the cohort. When HLA alleles, especially DR and DQ, strongly co-occurred, TCR associations were difficult to assign to individual alleles. A further reported finding was that TCR beta sequences accurately predicted the HLA-A and HLA-B alleles for most subjects in the first cohort. Three of the identified cytomegalovirus-associated TCR beta chains were confirmed in vitro to be specific for cytomegalovirus antigens. The study listed approximately 150 TCR beta chains as associated with cytomegalovirus. The authors suggested that the approach could potentially be extended to other disease states and immunological phenotypes. Broadly in line with IMGT annotations, most TCR beta V segments showed up in productive rearrangements about 87% or about 30% of the time in an earlier analysis of around 600 of the donors. Several of the top co-occurrence clusters appeared to be linked to parvovirus B19, influenza, CMV and Epstein-Barr virus, according to a later analysis. A later analysis found that TCR association rates varied across HLA loci, with DRB1 alleles showing the most associated TCRs and HLA-C alleles the fewest. Because counts were too low, about 18 rarely observed V segments, including chromosome 9 orphons, were excluded from the earlier analysis of about 500 of the donors. In both the original and validation cohorts, the classifier was reported to diagnose cytomegalovirus status with high specificity and sensitivity. In a later analysis, most CMV-associated TCR beta chains were found to appear HLA-restricted, with HLA associations seemingly driven largely by CMV exposure. The cohort was sequenced for TCR beta chains only, and without alpha or paired-chain data the features that could be detected were limited. In a later analysis, HLA-associated TCR beta chains were found to be more clonally expanded and to have lower generation probabilities than equally common non-associated chains. A later genetic analysis reported fewer N-insertions in productive TCRs among donors in an Asian-associated ancestry cluster than the roughly 640-donor mean. At a false discovery rate of 0.05, a later analysis linked about 16,000 TCR beta sequences to specific HLA alleles. While some public TCRs were present in many individuals, most TCR sequences turned up only very rarely across donors.

Library preparation was by the immunoSEQ multiplex PCR assay. For the multiplex PCR, a mixture combining 60 forward primers for TCR Vbeta segments and 13 reverse primers for TCR Jbeta segments was used. The CDR3 region of rearranged TCR beta genes was amplified from genomic DNA with a multiplex PCR assay. The Illumina HiSeq System was used to sequence the amplified TCR beta libraries as 87-base-pair reads. As for how the authors treated the data: A later analysis tallied roughly 76 million unique TCR beta chains across the 666 repertoires, and about 12 million of those chains were shared by two or more donors. A nearest-neighbor algorithm error-corrected the raw reads and collapsed the reads into unique sequences, merging closely related sequences to remove PCR and sequencing errors. To assign V, D and J gene segments, CDR3 sequences were aligned to IMGT reference sequences. Each retained sequence needed at least a six-nucleotide match to both a V gene segment and a J gene segment. Rearrangements were called productive when the CDR3 lacked stop codons and stayed in frame with V and J; all others were non-productive. Following IMGT convention, CDR3 was defined as the stretch from the second conserved V-encoded cysteine up to the conserved J-encoded phenylalanine. Sequences without an unambiguous match to a single V gene segment were excluded from the earlier analysis of over 500 of the donors. In an earlier analysis of 587 of the donors, a V segment was called functional when productive rearrangements were above 56.7%, and segregating when the standard deviation between donors exceeded 5%. A statistical classification framework was built for diagnosing cytomegalovirus status from the catalog of TCR beta chain sequences. In a later analysis, TCR nucleotide sequences were compared against IMGT/GENE-DB human TR gene sequences so that V and J genes could be assigned. A later analysis assigned CDR3 sequences and most-parsimonious VDJ recombination scenarios with the TCRdist pipeline. A later analysis defined each TCR beta chain by its CDR3 amino acid sequence plus V-gene family, and excluded reads lacking a unique V-gene family. A later analysis removed over 500 highly shared, low-generation-probability nucleotide sequences to deal with suspected cross-contamination and a sequencing artifact. A later analysis calculated a clonal expansion index for each public chain from normalized within-repertoire ranks of inferred template counts. In a later analysis, generation probabilities were computed using a VDJ recombination model fitted to out-of-frame rearrangements, and the results were checked against IGoR. In a later analysis, TCR-TCR, TCR-HLA and TCR-CMV co-occurrence was scored with hypergeometric tests, and a repertoire-size bias correction was applied to TCR pairs. A later analysis estimated false discovery rates by permuting HLA or CMV assignments 20 times. In a later analysis, co-occurring TCRs were grouped with DBSCAN, and TCRdist sequence similarity was added when clustering was performed within HLA-allele-positive subsets. Co-occurrence clustering excluded repertoires with fewer than 30,000 or more than 120,000 public chains, plus five with anomalous nucleotide sharing. This immuneACCESS table, as held by TCRdb, lists in-frame sequences with V and J called but not all clones. Of the missing ones, under half trace to an unresolved V gene in checked studies; the others have no known cause. V, J and clone size derive from that table, while D and trimming were established from the DNA sequence. The sample yields some 150,000 clones; about four fifths were counted once. The ten top clones hold 0.9% to 1.2% of the sample.

The cohort was made up of roughly 670 healthy bone marrow donors. All cohort members were sampled while nominally healthy, although unrecorded immune exposures were likely present. The donor was CMV seronegative and was included in the group of a few hundred seronegative cohort members. A peripheral blood sample was collected from each donor, and TCR beta sequencing was performed on peripheral blood mononuclear cells. Genomic DNA extraction from the blood cell samples was performed with the Qiagen DNeasy Blood Extraction Kit. The germline V gene (reference sequence) specifies SEHNR as CDR1 and FQNEAQ as CDR2. The CDR3 goes from the cysteine to the phenylalanine over 12 residues. Here the CDR3 DNA is all that survives: 36 bases in frame from base 1.

The sequence derives from a male donor in good health and CMV-seronegative. What was sequenced was PBMCs. This sequence uses TRBV7-9 and TRBJ2-7, with no reliable assignment of the D segment. The DNA is as follows: TGTTCCAGCAGTCTCACTGGCTACGAGCAGTACTTC. It encodes CSSSLTGYEQYF.